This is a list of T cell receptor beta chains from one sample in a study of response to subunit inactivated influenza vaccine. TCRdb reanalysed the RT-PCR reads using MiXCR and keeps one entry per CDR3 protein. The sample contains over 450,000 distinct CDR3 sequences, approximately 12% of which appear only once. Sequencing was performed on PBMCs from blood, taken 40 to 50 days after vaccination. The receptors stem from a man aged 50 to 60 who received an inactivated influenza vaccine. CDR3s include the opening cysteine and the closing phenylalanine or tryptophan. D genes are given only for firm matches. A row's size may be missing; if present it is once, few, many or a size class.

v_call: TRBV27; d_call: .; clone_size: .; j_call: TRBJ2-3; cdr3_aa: CASSPVTGRGTDTQYF; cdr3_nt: TGTGCCAGCAGTCCGGTTACAGGGAGGGGCACAGATACGCAGTATTTT
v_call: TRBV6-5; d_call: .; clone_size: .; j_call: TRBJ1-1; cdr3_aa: CAPLGTEAFF; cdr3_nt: TGTGCCCCGCTTGGTACTGAAGCTTTCTTT
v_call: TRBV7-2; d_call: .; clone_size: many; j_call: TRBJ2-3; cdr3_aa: CASSLSHDSLGQYF; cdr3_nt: TGTGCCAGCAGCTTGTCTCATGATTCGTTGGGGCAGTATTTT
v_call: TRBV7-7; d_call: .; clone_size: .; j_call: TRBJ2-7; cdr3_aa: CASSPETNSYEHYF; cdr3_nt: TGTGCCAGCAGCCCGGAGACAAACTCCTACGAGCATTACTTC
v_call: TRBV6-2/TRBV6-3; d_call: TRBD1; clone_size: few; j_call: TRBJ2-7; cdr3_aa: CASSYSPRTGGLYEQYF; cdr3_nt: TGTGCCAGCAGTTACTCACCCAGGACAGGGGGCCTCTACGAGCAGTACTTC
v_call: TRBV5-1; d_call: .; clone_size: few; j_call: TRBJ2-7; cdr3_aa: CASSSGQQSDEQYF; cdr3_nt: TGCGCCAGCAGCTCGGGACAACAATCGGACGAGCAGTACTTC
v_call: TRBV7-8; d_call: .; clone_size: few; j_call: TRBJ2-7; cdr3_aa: CASSLPNGDEQYF; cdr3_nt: TGTGCCAGCAGCTTACCGAACGGGGACGAGCAGTACTTC
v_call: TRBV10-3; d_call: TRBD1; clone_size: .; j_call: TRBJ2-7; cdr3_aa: CAISESGQGGYEQYF; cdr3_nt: TGTGCCATCAGTGAGTCGGGACAGGGGGGCTACGAGCAGTACTTC
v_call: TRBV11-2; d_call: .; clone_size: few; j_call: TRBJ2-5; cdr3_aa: CASSSYRGQQETQYF; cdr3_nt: TGTGCCAGCAGCTCCTATAGGGGACAACAAGAGACCCAGTACTTC
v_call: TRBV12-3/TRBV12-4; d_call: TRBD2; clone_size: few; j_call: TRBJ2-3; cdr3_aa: CASMGFGGGSSSTDTQYF; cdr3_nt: TGTGCCAGCATGGGTTTTGGGGGGGGGTCCAGTAGCACAGATACGCAGTATTTT
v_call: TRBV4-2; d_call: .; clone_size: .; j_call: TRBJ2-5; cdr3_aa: CASSPGGWQETQYF; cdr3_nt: TGTGCCAGCAGCCCCGGAGGATGGCAAGAGACCCAGTACTTC
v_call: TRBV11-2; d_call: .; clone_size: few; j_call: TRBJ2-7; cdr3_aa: CASGHAGSSYEQYF; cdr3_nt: TGTGCCAGCGGCCATGCCGGCAGCAGCTACGAGCAGTACTTC
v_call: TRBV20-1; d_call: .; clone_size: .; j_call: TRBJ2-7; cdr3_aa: CSARGSLSLEQYF; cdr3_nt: TGCAGTGCTAGAGGAAGTCTATCCCTCGAGCAGTACTTC
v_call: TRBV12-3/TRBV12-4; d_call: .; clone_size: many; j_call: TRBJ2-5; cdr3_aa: CASSLGGTRGETQYF; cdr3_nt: TGTGCCAGCAGTTTAGGGGGTACTCGGGGAGAGACCCAGTACTTC
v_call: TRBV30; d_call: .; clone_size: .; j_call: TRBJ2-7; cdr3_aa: CAWSVHGQAEQYF; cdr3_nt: TGTGCCTGGAGTGTACATGGGCAGGCCGAGCAGTACTTC
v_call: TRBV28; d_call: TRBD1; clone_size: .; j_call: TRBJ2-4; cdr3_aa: CASSFEQGAAKNIQYF; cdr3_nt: TGTGCCAGCAGTTTCGAGCAGGGGGCAGCCAAAAACATTCAGTACTTC
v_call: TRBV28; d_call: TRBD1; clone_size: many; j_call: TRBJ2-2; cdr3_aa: CASIPVGQGKGELFF; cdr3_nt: TGTGCCAGCATTCCTGTGGGACAGGGGAAGGGGGAGCTGTTTTTT
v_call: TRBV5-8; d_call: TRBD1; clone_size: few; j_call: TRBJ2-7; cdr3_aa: CASSIGQGARYEQYF; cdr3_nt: TGTGCCAGCAGCATAGGACAGGGGGCAAGGTACGAGCAGTACTTC
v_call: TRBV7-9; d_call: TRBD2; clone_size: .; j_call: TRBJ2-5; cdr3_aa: CASSLGGSGLLQETQYF; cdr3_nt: TGTGCCAGCAGCTTAGGCGGTAGCGGGCTACTACAAGAGACCCAGTACTTC
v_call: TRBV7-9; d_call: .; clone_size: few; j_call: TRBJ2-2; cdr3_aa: CAGATEGTGELFF; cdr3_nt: TGTGCCGGGGCAACGGAGGGCACCGGGGAGCTGTTTTTT
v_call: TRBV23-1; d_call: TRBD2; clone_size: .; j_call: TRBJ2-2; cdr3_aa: CARFLAGLNTGELFF; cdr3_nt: TGCGCCAGGTTCCTAGCGGGACTAAACACCGGGGAGCTGTTTTTT
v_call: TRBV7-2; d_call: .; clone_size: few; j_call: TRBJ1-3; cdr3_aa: CASSLAFSGNTIYF; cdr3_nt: TGTGCCAGCAGCTTAGCGTTTTCTGGAAACACCATATATTTT
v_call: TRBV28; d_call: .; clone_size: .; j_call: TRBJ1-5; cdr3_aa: CASSLARGVAPQHF; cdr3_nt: TGTGCCAGCAGTTTGGCTCGGGGGGTAGCGCCCCAGCATTTT
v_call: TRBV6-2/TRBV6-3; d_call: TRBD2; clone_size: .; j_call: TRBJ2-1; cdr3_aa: CASSYLAGGDNEQFF; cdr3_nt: TGTGCCAGCAGTTACCTAGCGGGAGGGGACAATGAGCAGTTCTTC